Reported below is one T cell receptor (beta chain). Its antigen is still unknown. The data are from a study of cytomegalovirus exposure and HLA in healthy donors. General study findings and limits: Donor immune exposure was known only as CMV serostatus. Researchers reported in a later analysis that a missense DCLRE1C variant was tied to TCR beta V- and J-gene trimming. Roughly uniform sequencing depth across donors was assumed, possibly incorrectly. In a later analysis, productive TCRs from donors in an Asian-associated ancestry cluster reportedly carried fewer N-insertions than the cohort mean.

It was with 60 Vbeta and 13 Jbeta primers that the PCR ran. Produced via immunoSEQ multiplex PCR; TCRdb's table is partial and in-frame only. The sample lists some 71,000 clones, roughly 70% seen once, with about 8.9% in the top ten. The CDR3 is 16 residues long. Per germline, CDR1 LNHDA and CDR2 SQIVND (reference sequence). Between the trimmed V and J ends, which lost 1 base and 5 bases, there was a span of 17 bases. The specimen sequenced was PBMCs. The chain recombines TRBV19 with TRBJ2-5, with D possibly TRBD1 on 6 matching bases. The receptor's source is a woman in her forties or fifties in good health and CMV-seropositive. The CDR3 reads CASSIASSGVGETQYF. CDR3 in DNA: TGTGCCAGTAGTATAGCTTCGTCAGGGGTTGGGGAGACCCAGTACTTC.